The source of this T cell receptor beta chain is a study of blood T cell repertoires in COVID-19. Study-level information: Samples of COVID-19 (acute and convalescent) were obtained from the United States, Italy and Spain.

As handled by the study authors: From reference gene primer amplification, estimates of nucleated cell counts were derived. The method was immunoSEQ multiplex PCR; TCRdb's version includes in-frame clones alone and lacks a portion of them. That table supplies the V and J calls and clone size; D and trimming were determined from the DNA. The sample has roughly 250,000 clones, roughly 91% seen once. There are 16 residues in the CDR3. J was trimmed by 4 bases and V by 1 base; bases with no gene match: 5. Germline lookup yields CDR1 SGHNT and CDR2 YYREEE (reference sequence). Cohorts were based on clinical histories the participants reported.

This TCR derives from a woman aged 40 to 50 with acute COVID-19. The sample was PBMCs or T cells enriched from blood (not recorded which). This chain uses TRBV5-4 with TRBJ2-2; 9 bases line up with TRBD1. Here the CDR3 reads CASSLPDRGGTGELFF. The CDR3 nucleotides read TGTGCCAGCAGCTTGCCTGACAGGGGGGGCACCGGGGAGCTGTTTTTT.